The 20 T cell receptor beta chains given below trace back to one sample, sequenced in a study of T cell clones after liver transplantation. Clones were sequenced by immunoSEQ multiplex PCR, and TCRdb holds only the in-frame ones, with some missing. The repertoire consists of about 120,000 clones, with 90% occurring once and the leading ten covering approximately 0.84%. This specimen was CD4+ T cells from blood, taken 12 months after liver transplant. These receptors all stem from a human patient who received a liver transplant. Some T cells may arise from the graft donor.

V is TRBV5-1 and J is TRBJ2-1, with TRBD2 matching over 8 bases. This CDR3 has 13 amino acids. Germline V gene sequence: CDR1 SGHRS, CDR2 YFSETQ. The V segment lost 9 bases and the J segment 2 bases; nucleotides outside the gene matches: 4. CDR3 amino acids: CANGTSPYNEQFF. CDR3 bases: TGCGCCAACGGGACTAGTCCCTACAATGAGCAGTTCTTC.

The chain employs TRBV11-3 and TRBJ2-7; D possibly corresponds to TRBD2 (5 bases). The V end lost 1 base, the J end lost 3 bases, and 13 bases lay between the germline ends. The length of the CDR3 is 15 residues. CDR1 is SGHNT and CDR2 is YENEEA in the germline V gene. The CDR3 here is CASSLARDVGYEQYF. CDR3 nucleotides: TGTGCCAGCAGCTTAGCGAGGGATGTTGGCTACGAGCAGTACTTC.

The rearrangement uses TRBV18 and TRBJ2-5; 7 bases align to TRBD2. Trimming took 4 bases from V and 5 from J; bases not matched to a gene: 10. This CDR3 has 15 amino acids. Per the germline V gene, CDR1 is KGHSH and CDR2 is LQKENI. The CDR3 nucleotides are TGTGCCAGCTCACGACGGGACTATTCGGGGGAGACCCAGTACTTC. This translates into CASSRRDYSGETQYF.

This chain connects TRBV5-1 to TRBJ2-2, with D perhaps being TRBD1 or TRBD2 (5 bases each). V lost 0 bases and J 5 bases, leaving 11 bases between the germline ends. Germline V gene sequence: CDR1 SGHRS, CDR2 YFSETQ. CDR3 size: 15 residues. DNA of the CDR3: TGCGCCAGCAGCTTGGGAGCGAGGGGAACCGGGGAGCTGTTTTTT. Translated: CASSLGARGTGELFF. The full variable domain, its missing parts supplied by reference TRBV5-1 and TRBJ2-2, is KAGVTQTPRYLIKTRGQQVTLSCSPISGHRSVSWYQQTPGQGLQFLFEYFSETQRNKGNFPGRFSGRQFSNSRSEMNVSTLELGDSALYLCASSLGARGTGELFFGEGSRLTVL.

This chain uses TRBV2 with TRBJ1-5, with D uncertain. CDR3 size: 13 residues. Trimming pared 7 bases from V and 4 bases from J, leaving 11 bases between. Germline CDR1 reads SNHLY; CDR2 reads FYNNEI. The chain's CDR3 is CASTGEGNQPQHF. In DNA form, the CDR3 reads TGTGCCAGCACCGGAGAAGGGAATCAGCCCCAGCATTTT.

The V gene is TRBV2, the J gene TRBJ2-5, with D unclear. CDR3 size: 15 residues. The V end was cut by 8 bases, the J end by 3 bases, with 19 bases between. CDR1 is SNHLY, CDR2 FYNNEI, per germline. CDR3 residues: CASLDWKTKKETQYF. The CDR3 DNA sequence: TGTGCCAGCCTAGACTGGAAAACAAAGAAAGAGACCCAGTACTTC.

The chain uses TRBV2 and TRBJ1-2; 7 bases agree with TRBD1. Germline lookup yields CDR1 SNHLY and CDR2 FYNNEI. V was clipped by 2 bases and J by 2 bases; unmatched bases: 5. CDR3 length: 15 residues. The CDR3, as DNA: TGTGCCAGCAGTGAATCCGGCAGGGGGAACTATGGCTACACCTTC. It encodes CASSESGRGNYGYTF. Complete variable domain (other parts from reference TRBV2 and TRBJ1-2): EPEVTQTPSHQVTQMGQEVILRCVPISNHLYFYWYRQILGQKVEFLVSFYNNEISEKSEIFDDQFSVERPDGSNFTLKIRSTKLEDSAMYFCASSESGRGNYGYTFGSGTRLTVV.

V gene TRBV6-6 combines with J gene TRBJ2-7; a possible D gene is TRBD2 (6 bases). V dropped 7 bases and J dropped 4 bases, with 14 bases sitting between them. The CDR3 sequence is 13 residues long. Germline CDR1 MNHNY, CDR2 SVGAGI (reference sequence). In DNA form, the CDR3 reads TGTGCCAGCACTAGACTAGTCGGGTACGAGCAGTACTTC. Amino acid sequence: CASTRLVGYEQYF.

The chain links TRBV27 to TRBJ1-2; no firm D call. Trimming cost V 2 bases and J 0 bases, with 7 bases left between them. Germline V gene sequence: CDR1 MNHEY, CDR2 SMNVEV (reference sequence). CDR3 size: 14 residues. The CDR3 protein is CASSLREANYGYTF. DNA of the CDR3: TGTGCCAGCAGTTTACGGGAGGCTAACTATGGCTACACCTTC.

This clone was observed once. This chain connects TRBV5-4 to TRBJ2-5; no firm D call. Looked up from germline, CDR1 is SGHNT and CDR2 is YYREEE (reference sequence). Between the trimmed V and J ends, which lost 2 bases and 3 bases, there was a span of 5 bases. The CDR3 is made up of 12 amino acids. The CDR3 region is CASSLGKETQYF. For the CDR3, the DNA is TGTGCCAGCAGCTTAGGAAAAGAGACCCAGTACTTC.

The chain couples TRBV6-5 to TRBJ2-3; D remains ambiguous. The ends were cut back, 6 bases at V and 5 bases at J, with 12 bases in the middle. Germline V gene sequence: CDR1 MNHEY, CDR2 SVGAGI. There are 13 residues in the CDR3. In DNA, the CDR3 is TGTGCCAGCAGACCCTTGTTTTTAGATACGCAGTATTTT. Residues: CASRPLFLDTQYF.

V and J are TRBV19 and TRBJ2-7; D gene unclear. This CDR3 region has 15 residues. V lost 10 bases and J lost 3, with 22 bases in between. Germline V gives CDR1 LNHDA, CDR2 SQIVND (reference sequence). The CDR3 DNA follows: TGTGCCACTTCTCAGTGGACCCCCCCTAGCTACGAGCAGTACTTC. Protein product: CATSQWTPPSYEQYF.

This sequence joins TRBV9 and TRBJ2-4; D unresolved. This CDR3 has 14 residues. Trimming removed 0 bases from V and 6 bases from J, with 10 bases in between. Germline loops: CDR1 SGDLS, CDR2 YYNGEE. CDR3 residues: CASSVDQVSNIQYF. The CDR3 nucleotides are TGTGCCAGCAGCGTAGACCAGGTCTCAAACATTCAGTACTTC.

The gene calls are TRBV7-9 and TRBJ2-2, with D possibly being TRBD1 (6 bases). V shed 3 bases and J shed 5 bases, with 13 bases lying between them. This CDR3 is built from 15 residues. Germline CDR1 SEHNR, CDR2 FQNEAQ (reference sequence). The CDR3 sequence: CASSFLQGRTGELFF. The CDR3 DNA sequence: TGTGCCAGCAGCTTTCTACAGGGTCGGACCGGGGAGCTGTTTTTT.

This chain connects TRBV7-3 to TRBJ1-1, with D tentatively TRBD1 (6 bases). The CDR3 runs to 17 residues. Germline values: CDR1 SGHTA, CDR2 FQGTGA. V was cut by 4 bases and J by 1 base, with 19 bases left in between. The CDR3 region is CASSSRGGPIQNTEAFF. The DNA for the CDR3 is TGTGCCAGCAGCTCCAGGGGTGGGCCGATACAGAACACTGAAGCTTTCTTT. The whole variable domain, remainder taken from reference TRBV7-3 and TRBJ1-1, is GAGVSQTPSNKVTEKGKYVELRCDPISGHTALYWYRQSLGQGPEFLIYFQGTGAADDSGLPNDRFFAVRPEGSVSTLKIQRTERGDSAVYLCASSSRGGPIQNTEAFFGQGTRLTVV.

The rearrangement links TRBV18 to TRBJ2-7, with D tentatively TRBD1 (6 bases). The V end lost 8 bases, the J end lost 2 bases, and 13 bases lay between the germline ends. This CDR3 has 13 amino acids. The germline V gene has CDR1 KGHSH and CDR2 LQKENI. This CDR3 is CASRQGGTYEQYF. The DNA for the CDR3 is TGTGCCAGCCGACAAGGGGGTACCTACGAGCAGTACTTC.

The CDR3 sequence: CSINRVRVPGETQYF. As DNA, the CDR3 is TGCAGCATAAACAGGGTTAGGGTCCCGGGAGAGACCCAGTACTTC. The V gene is TRBV29-1, the J gene TRBJ2-5, with D possibly being TRBD1 (6 bases). The germline gives CDR1 SQVTM, CDR2 ANQGSEA. The CDR3 extends over 15 amino acids. Trimming removed 8 bases at V and 4 bases at J, with 23 bases between.

The genes are TRBV2 and TRBJ1-2; the D is unclear. Trimming removed 2 bases at V and 4 bases at J, with 8 bases between. Looked up from germline, CDR1 is SNHLY and CDR2 is FYNNEI. This CDR3 is 13 amino acids long. CDR3 bases: TGTGCCAGCAGTGAAACGAAGTTCTATGGCTACACCTTC. This codes for CASSETKFYGYTF.

This clone occurred once. V and J are TRBV7-3 and TRBJ2-6; D gene ambiguous. V was cut by 8 bases and J by 3 bases, with 8 bases left in between. This CDR3 spans 13 amino acids. Germline V gene lookup returns CDR1 SGHTA and CDR2 FQGTGA. This chain's CDR3 is CASRAVGANVLTF. The CDR3 DNA is TGTGCCAGCCGGGCTGTTGGGGCCAACGTCCTGACTTTC.

The chain is built from TRBV19 and TRBJ2-7; D is perhaps TRBD2 (5 bases). Looked up from germline, CDR1 is LNHDA and CDR2 is SQIVND (reference sequence). There are 14 residues in the CDR3. V was cut by 4 bases and J by 3 bases, with 13 bases left in between. This CDR3 reads CASSKGEVLYEQYF. CDR3 in DNA: TGTGCCAGTAGTAAGGGAGAAGTTCTCTACGAGCAGTACTTC.